These 10 T cell receptor beta chains originate from one sample sequenced in a study of response to subunit inactivated influenza vaccine. Each CDR3 protein gets one entry after TCRdb re-called the RT-PCR reads with MiXCR. The table lists just over 300,000 distinct CDR3 sequences, approximately 20% of them singletons. This specimen consisted of PBMCs from blood, obtained less than 22 months after vaccination. The receptors stem from a man between 50 and 75 years old who received an inactivated influenza vaccine.

V and J are TRBV10-2 and TRBJ2-2, with 12 bases fitting TRBD2. Germline CDR1 and CDR2: WSHSY and SAAADI. The CDR3 runs 17 residues. J gave up 5 bases and V 3 bases, and 7 bases lay outside the gene matches. The CDR3 bases are TGCGCCAGCAGTGATAGGGTGACTAGCGGGAGAACCGGGGAGCTGTTTTTT. This encodes CASSDRVTSGRTGELFF.

The genes are TRBV20-1 and TRBJ2-3; D is tentatively TRBD1 or TRBD2 (5 bases each). CDR3 length equals 13 residues. CDR1 is DFQATT, CDR2 SNEGSKA, per germline (reference sequence). V was clipped by 3 bases and J by 6 bases, with 13 bases between them. CDR3 coding DNA: TGCAGTGCTAGCCGGGGCTCTGAGGATACGCAGTATTTT. It codes for CSASRGSEDTQYF.

J is TRBJ1-6 and V is TRBV4-1; a possible D gene is TRBD1 (5 bases). The CDR3 length is 15 residues. CDR1 is MGHRA and CDR2 is YSYEKL in the germline V gene. V gave up 1 base and J gave up 8 bases, with 12 bases separating them. CDR3 in DNA: TGCGCCAGCAGCCAAGGTGGCGGGGCCTATTCACCCCTCCACTTT. It specifies CASSQGGGAYSPLHF.

This chain's CDR3 is CSARPRIRGGTEAFF. The CDR3, as DNA: TGCAGTGCTAGGCCACGTATAAGGGGTGGCACTGAAGCTTTCTTT. V is TRBV20-1 and J is TRBJ1-1; D is possibly TRBD1 (5 bases). The CDR3 runs 15 residues. V lost 3 bases, J lost 4 bases, and 18 bases lay in between. Germline V lookup: CDR1 DFQATT, CDR2 SNEGSKA (reference sequence).

This clonotype has just a few counts. This chain uses TRBV20-1 with TRBJ1-2; weak D call: TRBD1 (5 bases). Germline V CDR1 and CDR2: DFQATT, SNEGSKA (reference sequence). The CDR3 loop spans 14 amino acids. V lost 0 bases and J lost 3, with 11 bases in between. This CDR3 reads CSARDLGRDYGYTF. The CDR3 nucleotides read TGCAGTGCTAGAGATCTGGGGCGGGACTATGGCTACACCTTC.

The V and J genes are TRBV29-1 and TRBJ1-1; D unresolved. From germline, CDR1 is SQVTM and CDR2 ANQGSEA. This CDR3 is built from 12 residues. Deletions cut 5 bases from V and 0 bases from J, with 7 bases between. The CDR3 sequence: CSVSAVNTEAFF. CDR3 DNA sequence: TGCAGCGTTTCGGCCGTGAACACTGAAGCTTTCTTT. Together with reference TRBV29-1 and TRBJ1-1, the CDR3 gives the full variable domain: SAVISQKPSRDICQRGTSLTIQCQVDSQVTMMFWYRQQPGQSLTLIATANQGSEATYESGFVIDKFPISRPNLTFSTLTVSNMSPEDSSIYLCSVSAVNTEAFFGQGTRLTVV.

This clonotype has only a few counts. V usage is TRBV6-1 and J usage is TRBJ2-7; TRBD1 agrees at 8 bases. Germline assignment: CDR1 MNHNS and CDR2 SASEGT. V trimming: 6 bases; J trimming: 8 bases; junction bases outside the gene matches: 9. The CDR3 is 13 amino acids. CDR3 DNA: TGTGCCAGCAGGACAAACAGGGGGAATAAGCAGTACTTC. Protein product: CASRTNRGNKQYF.

The rearrangement joins TRBV7-2 to TRBJ1-6, with TRBD1 as a possible D gene (5 bases). Germline-derived CDR1 and CDR2 are SGHTA and FQGNSA. V gave up 1 base and J gave up 9 bases, with 13 bases separating them. CDR3 length: 15 amino acids. The CDR3 sequence: CASSLDGTQISPLHF. As DNA, the CDR3 is TGTGCCAGCAGCTTAGACGGGACCCAAATTTCACCCCTCCACTTT.

CDR3 bases: TGTGCCAGCAGTTACTTCCCCGGACTAGCGGCGGATGGGACCCAGTACTTC. The encoded protein is CASSYFPGLAADGTQYF. V usage is TRBV6-2 or TRBV6-3 and J usage is TRBJ2-5; 10 bases match TRBD2. This CDR3 has 17 amino acids. Germline V gene lookup returns CDR1 MNHEY and CDR2 SVGEGT. Trimming removed 1 base from V and 7 bases from J; junction bases left unmatched: 12.

This clonotype was counted only a few times. The chain employs TRBV12-3 or TRBV12-4 and TRBJ1-2; D is undetermined. The V end lost 3 bases, the J end lost 4 bases, and 6 bases lay between the germline ends. The CDR3 length is 12 residues. This CDR3 is CASSFDTYGYTF. In nucleotides, the CDR3 is TGTGCCAGCAGTTTTGACACCTATGGCTACACCTTC.